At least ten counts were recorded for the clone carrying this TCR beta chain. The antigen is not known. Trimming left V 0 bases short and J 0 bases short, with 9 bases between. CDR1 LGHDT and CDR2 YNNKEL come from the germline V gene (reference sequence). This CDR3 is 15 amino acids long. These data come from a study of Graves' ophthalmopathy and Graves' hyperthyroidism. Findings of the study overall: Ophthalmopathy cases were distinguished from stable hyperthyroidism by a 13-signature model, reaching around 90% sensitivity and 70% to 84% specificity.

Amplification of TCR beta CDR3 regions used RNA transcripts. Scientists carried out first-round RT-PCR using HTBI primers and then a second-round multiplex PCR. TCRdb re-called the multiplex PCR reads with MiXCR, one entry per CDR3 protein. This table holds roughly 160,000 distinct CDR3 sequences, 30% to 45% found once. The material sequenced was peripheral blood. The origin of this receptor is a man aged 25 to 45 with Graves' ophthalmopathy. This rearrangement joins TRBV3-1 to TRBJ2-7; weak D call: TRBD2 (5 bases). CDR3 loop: CASSQDLAVSYEQYF. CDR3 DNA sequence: TGTGCCAGCAGCCAAGATCTAGCCGTCTCCTACGAGCAGTACTTC.